This is a list of T cell receptor beta chains from one sample in a study of lymphopenia after photon versus proton radiotherapy. Only in-frame clones appear in the TCRdb table, and some are missing; sequencing was by immunoSEQ multiplex PCR. The table shows roughly 45,000 clones, with 85% to 90% occurring only once. Here the sequenced sample was peripheral blood, taken from a patient treated with photon-based radiotherapy. The receptors originated from a man aged 40-49 years with gastric cancer. The CDR3 runs from the conserved cysteine through the conserved F or W. The D gene is left open where the match is weak. Clone sizes are given selectively: once, few, many, or a class where the clone is expanded.

DNA | CDR3 | size | D | J | V
TGTGCCAGCAGTTCAGGGGGCCTTGGAAACACCATATATTTT | CASSSGGLGNTIYF | - | TRBD1 | TRBJ1-3 | TRBV27
TGTGCTAGTGGTTTGGGGTCTACGGTGATATATTTT | CASGLGSTVIYF | once | - | TRBJ1-3 | TRBV12-5
TGTGCCAGCAGCGTAGGCGGGAATTCACCCCTCCACTTT | CASSVGGNSPLHF | - | - | TRBJ1-6 | TRBV9
TGTGCCAGCACCTCAGGACGGAACTCTGGAAACACCATATATTTT | CASTSGRNSGNTIYF | - | - | TRBJ1-3 | TRBV2
TGTGCCAGCAGCTACCCGCCCACCCACGAGCAGTACTTC | CASSYPPTHEQYF | - | - | TRBJ2-7 | TRBV7-6
TGTGCCACCACGTGGGGTCCTAAAGGCACTGAAGCTTTCTTT | CATTWGPKGTEAFF | - | - | TRBJ1-1 | TRBV19
TGTGCCAGCACCCGTTCGGAAAATTCACCCCTCCACTTT | CASTRSENSPLHF | - | - | TRBJ1-6 | TRBV7-2
TGTGCCAGCAGCGAGACAGGGTATGACACTGAAGCTTTCTTT | CASSETGYDTEAFF | - | TRBD1 | TRBJ1-1 | TRBV6-5
TGTGCCAGCAGCTTGGGGGGCGTCGACACCTACGAGCAGTACTTC | CASSLGGVDTYEQYF | - | - | TRBJ2-7 | TRBV7-9
TGTGCCATCGGACAGGAAGAGGGTTTAGGAACTAATGAAAAACTGTTTTTT | CAIGQEEGLGTNEKLFF | - | TRBD1 | TRBJ1-4 | TRBV7-9
TGTGCCAGCAGTGACGGGACTAGCACAGATACGCAGTATTTT | CASSDGTSTDTQYF | - | - | TRBJ2-3 | TRBV6-4
TGCAGCGTTGAAGGGGGTAGGGCTGACACAGAAGCTTTCTTT | CSVEGGRADTEAFF | - | - | TRBJ1-1 | TRBV29-1
TGTGCCAGCAGCTTACGACATAATCAGCCCCAGCATTTT | CASSLRHNQPQHF | - | - | TRBJ1-5 | TRBV7-2
TGTGCCTGGAGTGTACAGGGGGGCACAGATACGCAGTATTTT | CAWSVQGGTDTQYF | - | TRBD1 | TRBJ2-3 | TRBV30
TGTGCCAGTAGTGGAGACACGCACCCTAGCACAGATACGCAGTATTTT | CASSGDTHPSTDTQYF | few | - | TRBJ2-3 | TRBV19
TGTGCCAGCAGTACCGGGACAGTTTACAATGAGCAGTTCTTC | CASSTGTVYNEQFF | - | TRBD1 | TRBJ2-1 | TRBV27
TGTGCCAGCAGCTTCGGGAGAGGGTTTATTGAGACCCAGTACTTC | CASSFGRGFIETQYF | - | - | TRBJ2-5 | TRBV5-5
TGTGCCAGCAGTGAAGCTAGCTGGGGGACAGATACGCAGTATTTT | CASSEASWGTDTQYF | - | - | TRBJ2-3 | TRBV6-1
TGTGCCAGCAGGATGGGACAGGGTCTCGGTGGCTACACCTTC | CASRMGQGLGGYTF | - | TRBD1 | TRBJ1-2 | TRBV2
TGTGCCAGTAGTAGGAGAGGGAACACTGAAGCTTTCTTT | CASSRRGNTEAFF | - | - | TRBJ1-1 | TRBV19
TGTGCCAGCAGCTTGGTGACAGATGAAAAACTGTTTTTT | CASSLVTDEKLFF | - | - | TRBJ1-4 | TRBV5-6
TGTGCCAGCAGCTCGCTGCAGCGGGGGGCATCCTACAATGAGCAGTTCTTC | CASSSLQRGASYNEQFF | once | TRBD2 | TRBJ2-1 | TRBV5-6
TGTGCCATCCAACCTGGGACGAACACCGGGGAGCTGTTTTTT | CAIQPGTNTGELFF | few | - | TRBJ2-2 | TRBV10-3
TGTGCCAGCAGTGAAGGCGGACTCACGACCCAGTACTTC | CASSEGGLTTQYF | few | - | TRBJ2-5 | TRBV6-1
TGTGCCAGCAACCCTAGGGAAGGCGGCTACACCTTC | CASNPREGGYTF | - | - | TRBJ1-2 | TRBV6-1
TGTGCCAGTAGTATAGGGGAGTTTGGGACAGGGTTGGGCAATGAGCAGTTCTTC | CASSIGEFGTGLGNEQFF | few | TRBD1 | TRBJ2-1 | TRBV19
TGTGCCAGCAGCTTGGCCATCCGGGTAGGAGATCAGCCCCAGCATTTT | CASSLAIRVGDQPQHF | - | - | TRBJ1-5 | TRBV5-8
TGCGCCAGCAGCTTGTCGGGATTTGAGACCCAGTACTTC | CASSLSGFETQYF | - | - | TRBJ2-5 | TRBV5-1
TGTGCCAGCAGTCAACAGGGTCGGGGCTACACCTTC | CASSQQGRGYTF | - | - | TRBJ1-2 | TRBV6-6
TGTGCCAGCAGTTTATACGGCGACGGATCATACAATGAGCAGTTCTTC | CASSLYGDGSYNEQFF | - | - | TRBJ2-1 | TRBV27
TGCGCCAGCAGCCAAGCGTTGGGGCCGCGAAAAGGGTCGTGGTCCTACGAGCAGTACTTC | CASSQALGPRKGSWSYEQYF | - | - | TRBJ2-7 | TRBV4-1
TGTGCCTGGAGTCAGGACCAGGGAGGCGGCTACACCTTC | CAWSQDQGGGYTF | - | - | TRBJ1-2 | TRBV30
TGTGCCAGCAGCCCCTGGGGGGCGGGGGGATTAACTGAAGCTTTCTTT | CASSPWGAGGLTEAFF | - | - | TRBJ1-1 | TRBV5-5
TGTGCCAGTAGTACGGGTCCCCGTATTTACAATGAGCAGTTCTTC | CASSTGPRIYNEQFF | - | - | TRBJ2-1 | TRBV19
TGTGCCAGCAGCTTGGACAGGGGGGCAGATACGCAGTATTTT | CASSLDRGADTQYF | - | TRBD1 | TRBJ2-3 | TRBV5-6
TGTGCCAGCAGCTTGGGCTATGGGTACCAAGAGACCCAGTACTTC | CASSLGYGYQETQYF | - | - | TRBJ2-5 | TRBV7-6
TGTGCCAGCAGCTTGGGTGTCCCCACAACAGGGGAAAAACTGTTTTTT | CASSLGVPTTGEKLFF | - | - | TRBJ1-4 | TRBV4-2
TGTGCCAGCAGCAATAGCGGGGTTCTTAACTATGGCTACACCTTC | CASSNSGVLNYGYTF | - | - | TRBJ1-2 | TRBV7-9
TGTGCCAGCAGCGCCTCGGAGACCCAGTACTTC | CASSASETQYF | - | - | TRBJ2-5 | TRBV7-8
TGTGCCAGCAGCACATTAGGGAATCAGCCCCAGCATTTT | CASSTLGNQPQHF | - | - | TRBJ1-5 | TRBV7-2
TGTGCCACCAGCAGAGATCAGTATGGTCCGAATGAAAAACTGTTTTTT | CATSRDQYGPNEKLFF | - | - | TRBJ1-4 | TRBV15
TGTGCCAGCAGCTTAGGGGGGACAGGGCCGGACACTGAAGCTTTCTTT | CASSLGGTGPDTEAFF | - | TRBD1 | TRBJ1-1 | TRBV7-9
TGCGCCAGCAGCTTGGGCCAGAACTCCTACAATGAGCAGTTCTTC | CASSLGQNSYNEQFF | - | - | TRBJ2-1 | TRBV5-1
TGTGCCAGCAGGGTTACGGTTAGCGATCAGCCCCAGCATTTT | CASRVTVSDQPQHF | - | - | TRBJ1-5 | TRBV2
TGTGCCAGCAGCGCGACCGGGACAGACTACAATGAGCAGTTCTTC | CASSATGTDYNEQFF | - | TRBD1 | TRBJ2-1 | TRBV11-1
TGTGCCAGCAGCTTGGGACTAGCGGCGGGGGAGCAGTACTTC | CASSLGLAAGEQYF | - | TRBD2 | TRBJ2-7 | TRBV13
TGTGCCACCGGGAGTGACACTGAAGCTTTCTTT | CATGSDTEAFF | - | - | TRBJ1-1 | TRBV19
TGCGCCAGCAGCTTGGCCGGCAGGGGGAGGGCAACTAATGAAAAACTGTTTTTT | CASSLAGRGRATNEKLFF | - | TRBD1 | TRBJ1-4 | TRBV5-1
TGTGCCACCAGCAGAGATGGGGGGGCGCTAGCCAAAAACATTCAGTACTTC | CATSRDGGALAKNIQYF | - | - | TRBJ2-4 | TRBV15
TGTGCCAGCACCCGATTTGGGAGTTCAGATGGCTACGAGCAGTACTTC | CASTRFGSSDGYEQYF | - | - | TRBJ2-7 | TRBV7-6
TGTGCCAGCAGTGGATTCGGGGGGATTAGCACAGATACGCAGTATTTT | CASSGFGGISTDTQYF | - | TRBD2 | TRBJ2-3 | TRBV2